A selection of T cell receptor beta chains follows, all from one sample in a study of beta chain features in type 1 diabetes. Measured with immunoSEQ multiplex PCR; TCRdb has only the in-frame clones, and not every one. Of a few hundred thousand clones in the sample, about 19% were seen once. Specimen: naive CD4+ T cells from blood. The source is a woman under 30 in good health. CDR3s include the opening cysteine and the closing phenylalanine or tryptophan. The D gene is left open where the match is weak. The size entry is marked missing in some rows and otherwise reads once, few, many or a size class.

TRBD1	TRBJ2-7	-	TRBV6-1	CASRSGTVPYEQYF	TGTGCCAGCAGATCCGGGACAGTGCCCTACGAGCAGTACTTC
TRBD1	TRBJ2-5	-	TRBV5-1	CASSLAGTGQETQYF	TGCGCCAGCAGCTTGGCCGGGACAGGACAAGAGACCCAGTACTTC
TRBD2	TRBJ2-5	few	TRBV29-1	CSVALFTSGGGIQETQYF	TGCAGCGTGGCCCTATTTACTAGCGGGGGTGGGATTCAAGAGACCCAGTACTTC
-	TRBJ1-2	-	TRBV30	CAWSVQADYGYTF	TGTGCCTGGAGTGTACAGGCGGACTATGGCTACACCTTC
-	TRBJ2-5	-	TRBV4-2	CASSLEGAQETQYF	TGTGCCAGCAGCCTGGAGGGGGCCCAAGAGACCCAGTACTTC
TRBD2	TRBJ2-7	-	TRBV11-2	CASSSPSGRWYEQYF	TGTGCCAGCAGCTCCCCTAGCGGGAGATGGTACGAGCAGTACTTC
-	TRBJ2-3	-	TRBV19	CASSLSQGWTDTQYF	TGTGCCAGTAGTCTCTCACAGGGATGGACAGATACGCAGTATTTT
-	TRBJ2-1	-	TRBV7-9	CASSSYGGVAGSEQFF	TGTGCCAGCAGCTCGTACGGGGGTGTTGCGGGGAGTGAGCAGTTCTTC
TRBD2	TRBJ2-1	-	TRBV18	CASSPPGLAGTYNEQFF	TGTGCCAGCTCACCACCGGGACTAGCGGGAACCTACAATGAGCAGTTCTTC
-	TRBJ1-2	-	TRBV6-5	CASSRDSNYGYTF	TGTGCCAGCAGCAGAGACAGCAACTATGGCTACACCTTC
-	TRBJ1-5	few	TRBV4-2	CASSQAWDFNQPQHF	TGTGCCAGCAGCCAAGCCTGGGACTTTAATCAGCCCCAGCATTTT
-	TRBJ2-7	few	TRBV30	CACYNGGKYF	TGTGCCTGTTATAACGGGGGAAAGTACTTC
TRBD1	TRBJ2-5	few	TRBV18	CASSPSDRATQETQYF	TGTGCCAGCTCACCCTCGGACAGGGCAACCCAAGAGACCCAGTACTTC
TRBD1	TRBJ2-3	-	TRBV27	CASSPPGQSTDTQYF	TGTGCCAGCAGTCCGCCGGGACAGAGCACAGATACGCAGTATTTT
-	TRBJ2-7	-	TRBV19	CASSSRYEGEQYF	TGTGCCAGTTCTAGCAGGTACGAAGGAGAGCAGTACTTC
-	TRBJ1-5	-	TRBV29-1	CSVVQGNQPQHF	TGCAGCGTTGTACAGGGCAATCAGCCCCAGCATTTT
-	TRBJ2-5	few	TRBV30	CAWGRGETQYF	TGTGCCTGGGGTCGGGGGGAGACCCAGTACTTC
-	TRBJ2-5	few	TRBV6-5	CASSSQETQYF	TGTGCCAGCAGTTCGCAAGAGACCCAGTACTTC
TRBD2	TRBJ2-1	-	TRBV2	CASKVGGENEQFF	TGTGCCAGCAAGGTGGGAGGGGAGAATGAGCAGTTCTTC
-	TRBJ2-1	few	TRBV5-4	CASSLSGAYNEQFF	TGTGCCAGCAGCCTCTCCGGGGCCTACAATGAGCAGTTCTTC
-	TRBJ1-2	few	TRBV28	CASSWDISGYTF	TGTGCCAGCAGCTGGGACATCTCTGGCTACACCTTC
TRBD1	TRBJ2-2	few	TRBV29-1	CSVDRQGDGELFF	TGCAGCGTTGATCGGCAGGGGGATGGGGAGCTGTTTTTT
TRBD2	TRBJ2-7	-	TRBV7-2	CASSLEGGRAYEQYF	TGTGCCAGCAGCTTAGAGGGCGGGAGAGCCTACGAGCAGTACTTC
TRBD1	TRBJ2-1	-	TRBV18	CASSRQGVGANEQFF	TGTGCCAGCTCACGACAGGGCGTTGGGGCCAATGAGCAGTTCTTC
-	TRBJ2-5	-	TRBV1	CTSSQGRAEAGVQETQYF	TGCACCAGCAGCCAAGGTCGGGCGGAGGCGGGGGTACAAGAGACCCAGTACTTC
TRBD2	TRBJ2-4	-	TRBV5-1	CASSLTSGGNIQYF	TGCGCCAGCAGCCTGACTAGCGGGGGTAACATTCAGTACTTC
TRBD2	TRBJ2-3	few	TRBV9	CASSLAGGVDTQYF	TGTGCCAGCAGCTTAGCGGGGGGCGTAGATACGCAGTATTTT
-	TRBJ2-5	few	TRBV5-1	CASSFFGLPQETQYF	TGCGCCAGCAGCTTCTTCGGACTCCCCCAAGAGACCCAGTACTTC
TRBD1	TRBJ1-2	few	TRBV6-1	CASSPMTGKTF	TGTGCCAGCAGTCCAATGACAGGGAAGACCTTC
-	TRBJ2-3	few	TRBV5-1	CASSLFSGPSTNTQYF	TGCGCCAGCAGCTTGTTTTCAGGCCCCAGTACAAATACGCAGTATTTT
-	TRBJ2-7	-	TRBV28	CASSSPVAYGEQYF	TGTGCCAGCAGTTCGCCTGTCGCGTACGGCGAGCAGTACTTC
-	TRBJ1-2	-	TRBV6-5	CAARRADGYTF	TGTGCCGCACGCAGGGCGGATGGCTACACCTTC
TRBD1	TRBJ1-1	-	TRBV29-1	CSVVQGASAFF	TGCAGCGTAGTACAGGGGGCCTCAGCTTTCTTT
-	TRBJ2-3	few	TRBV7-9	CASSSRAGSTDTQYF	TGTGCCAGCAGCTCCCGAGCGGGTAGCACAGATACGCAGTATTTT
-	TRBJ2-3	few	TRBV7-2	CASSLAAGRTDTQYF	TGTGCCAGCAGCTTAGCGGCTGGGCGCACAGATACGCAGTATTTT
-	TRBJ2-1	few	TRBV11-2	CASSPGGNLFRYNEQFF	TGTGCCAGCAGCCCAGGGGGGAACCTCTTCAGGTACAATGAGCAGTTCTTC
-	TRBJ1-1	few	TRBV7-2	CASSLGTGMNTEAFF	TGTGCCAGCAGCTTAGGTACAGGGATGAACACTGAAGCTTTCTTT